This T cell receptor (beta chain) was found in a study of molecular identifiers for immune sequencing clone quantification (dated by TCRdb to the late 2010s). About the full investigation: In a replicate experiment, RNA from roughly 20,000 or 100,000 naive CD8 T cells was split into five aliquots, four of which were sequenced. This methods study benchmarked molecular-identifier clustering-based TCR repertoire sequencing (MIDCIRS) and TCR RNA copy counting, using CD8 T cells to do so.

Comment on this clonotype: Its antigen specificity is not known. Base qualities are not recorded, but no much larger clone differs from it by a single base.

The library was made by PCR. The sequencing machine was a NextSeq 500. Bulk TCR libraries were made following a previously described method, with the TCR primers given in Table S5. Purification of total RNA was performed with the Qiagen AllPrep DNA/RNA kit. Before analysis, reads from multiple sequencing runs of the same library were pooled. Per the source publication's procedure: Only reads with exact TCR constant sequence were kept, trimmed to 150 nt, and grouped by their 12-nt molecular barcodes. Within each barcode group, reads were sub-clustered at a 15% Levenshtein threshold, and quality-weighted consensus sequences were built per RNA molecule. Non-functional sequences were removed, as were lower-count sequences one edit away from another. On the basis of fitting two negative binomial distributions, barcode sub-clusters with fewer than 20% of the maximum read count were discarded. TCRdb handled the public reads itself, with Q25 trimming in fastp and clone calling in MiXCR, and kept productive beta chains. All rows with the same CDR3 protein become a single entry with the most common DNA and genes. TCRdb, not the authors, supplied the V and J calls. The sample includes under 600,000 distinct CDR3 sequences, with roughly 24% observed a single time. Clones ranked in the top ten supply over 0.6% of the sample.

Taken from the germline V gene, the CDR1 and CDR2 loops are SNHLY and FYNNEI. Including the terminal cysteine and phenylalanine, the CDR3 comprises 15 residues. The entry retains the CDR3 DNA only, 45 bases that are in frame from base 1. V and J are truncated by 5 bases and 4 bases respectively, leaving an intervening sequence of 16 bases. Libraries of naive CD8 T cells were generated from roughly 21,000 to 960,000 sorted cells, with 10%, 30% or 50% of the purified RNA used. Naive CD8 T cells were FACS-sorted as CD8+CD4-CCR7+CD45RA+ on a BD FACSAria II into RLT Plus buffer. Detection sensitivity was tested by spiking Jurkat RNA equal to roughly ten TCR copies' worth into samples containing about 18,000-1,000,000 naive CD8 T cells. CD8 T cells were enriched with RosetteSep CD8+ T Cell Enrichment Cocktail and Ficoll-Paque, followed by ACK red cell lysis. Study-wide findings and limitations: The naive libraries included spiked-in Jurkat TCR RNA (roughly ten copies' worth), and this Jurkat TCR RNA is not part of the donor repertoire. Modeling gave 3 to 3.5 recovered TCR RNA copies per cell versus around 10 by digital PCR, implying about 30% capture efficiency. When barcode sub-clustering was left out, chimeric consensus sequences inflated TCR diversity, with chimeras reaching as high as 47%. In CMV-specific effector cells, clones with more than 20 RNA copies accounted for over 99% of molecules, whereas in naive cells such clones accounted for under 1%. Identical TCR molecules sharing a barcode could cause highly expanded clone sizes to be underestimated. Spiked-in Jurkat TCR RNA equivalent to a single cell was reported to be detectable even among over 800,000 naive CD8 T cells.

The TCR comes from a human donor in good health. Some libraries in this study had Jurkat cell RNA spiked in. The rearrangement joined TRBV2 to TRBJ2-3; the D gene is unclear. The sample was naive CD8+ T cells from blood, with Jurkat cell RNA spiked in. The cell subset or site label corresponds to: FACS-sorted CD8+CD4-CCR7+CD45RA+ naive T cells. The DNA sequence is TGTGCCAGCAGTACTACAATAAGGTTTGCAGATACGCAGTATTTT. Its translation is CASSTTIRFADTQYF.